Described below is a single T cell receptor (beta chain) sequence and its context. Its antigen is still unknown. The data were obtained in a study of cytomegalovirus exposure and HLA in healthy donors. The PCR used 60 Vbeta and 13 Jbeta primers. Some clones are missing from TCRdb's copy, which holds only in-frame ones; the method was immunoSEQ multiplex PCR. This sample yields about 160,000 clones, of which about four fifths are seen a single time; approximately 1.4% belongs to the top ten. With 6 bases clipped from V and 4 bases from J, the junction kept 6 bases outside the gene matches. This CDR3 comprises 13 residues. Germline V gene sequence: CDR1 MNHNS, CDR2 SASEGT. Broader study findings: Analyses of presence/absence relied on an assumption of roughly uniform sequencing depth across donors. According to a later analysis, donors in an Asian-associated ancestry cluster reportedly had fewer N-insertions than the roughly 660-donor mean. For most TCR beta V segments, an earlier analysis put the productive rate at about 87% or about 30% of the time.

This rearrangement joins TRBV6-1 to TRBJ2-7, with 7 positions matching TRBD2. Sequencing was carried out using PBMCs. This TCR was recovered from a girl aged 5-17 years in good health and CMV-seropositive. The CDR3 reads CASRTGLPYEQYF. The CDR3 nucleotides are TGTGCCAGCAGAACGGGACTACCTTACGAGCAGTACTTC.